This T cell receptor beta chain derives from a study of shared clonotypes between healthy human individuals (dated by TCRdb to the early 2020s). With respect to the entire study: A few men and two women, aged 18 to 49 years, made up the cohort. For each donor, CD4 naive and CD4 memory were each given three plates, CD8 naive was given two plates, and CD8 memory was given one plate. To estimate repertoire size and how much clonotype sharing occurs between individuals, the study deeply sequenced the blood TCR repertoires of several healthy adults. Different laboratories and diverse techniques were used to prepare libraries and sequence TCR repertoires, to increase sequencing depth and limit assay-specific biases. Per donor, leukapheresis produced somewhere between about 0.94 and 9.5 billion PBMCs. Overall study results and their limits: Naive subsets generally had larger estimated clonotype richness than memory subsets did. Compared with non-shared clonotypes, the clonotypes found in all four sorted-subset donors had higher generation probabilities. Sharing across several donors was observed for about 5% of naive CD4, over 3% of naive CD8, over 2% of memory CD4, and approximately 0.41% of memory CD8 clonotypes. The small number of donors limited the genetic and exposure-history diversity represented. Even with the large sequencing depth, rarefaction of the sorted-subset datasets indicated that sequencing was incomplete. Only blood was sampled, and tissue TCR repertoires likely differ from those in blood. Pairwise subsampling indicated that sequencing depth was expected to affect the degree of clonotype sharing among donors.

About this clone: Its antigen specificity is not known. No quality values exist for individual bases; no much larger clone is one base distant.

Using the deep immunoSEQ assay, multiplex PCR amplified TCR CDR3 regions from genomic DNA. Extracted genomic DNA from each cell subset was spread evenly across all wells of several immunoSEQ 96-well plates, with each plate serving as a replicate. For sorted subsets, around 200 ng genomic DNA, equal to tens of thousands of T cell genomes, was loaded into each replicate PCR. Purified libraries were quantified with a Qubit 3.0 fluorometer, sized on a Bioanalyzer 2100, and re-quantified with the KAPA Library Quantification kit. A separate single-read 150-cycle Illumina NextSeq 550 flow cell was used to sequence each immunoSEQ 96-well plate. The authors' pipeline ran thus. Because only junctional sequences without quality scores were contained in the immunoSEQ output, filtering matching that applied to full-length reads could not be performed. To assign V/J genes and CDR3, sequences were annotated against IMGT germline references using PyIR, a Python wrapper for IgBLAST v1.9. Reads with weak V/J assignments (E-value above 1e-6), missing CDR3, stop codons, out-of-frame junctions, or ambiguous translated residues were removed. V3J clonotypes were defined by identical inferred V gene, J gene, and CDR3 amino acid sequence. To compute the percentage overlap between repertoires, the number of shared unique clonotypes was divided by the size of the smaller repertoire. Richness of each repertoire was evaluated using RTK rarefaction, the Chao1 estimator, and Recon v2.1 estimates of unobserved clonotypes. OLGA was used to compute generation probabilities for all TCRbeta clonotypes that the gDNA method yielded from a handful of donors. The source is immuneACCESS, and TCRdb retained only in-frame sequences with V and J called. Part of the clones is not carried over; for the studies checked, unresolved V genes explain less than half of this, and the remainder is unexplained. That table supplies the V and J calls and clone size; D and trimming were determined from the DNA. The sample includes about 2 million clones, with approximately 94% observed a single time. The ten largest clones take up about 1.1% of the sample.

From the germline V gene, CDR1 is SGHDT and CDR2 is YYEEEE. The CDR3 has 14 amino acids, counting the end cysteine and phenylalanine. The kept DNA is CDR3 alone, 42 bases in frame from the first base. Deletion took 1 base off V and 5 bases off J, with a span of 12 bases between the germline ends. CD8 naive samples consisted of CD45RO-negative cells that were positively selected for CCR7, yielding a CD45RA+CCR7+ population without TemRA cells. The donors were healthy, HIV-negative adults who had no recently reported acute infections or vaccinations. Only Caucasian adults living in Nashville, Tennessee, USA were represented among the donors. After blood collection by leukapheresis, PBMCs were isolated using Ficoll-Histopaque density gradient centrifugation and then cryopreserved in the vapor phase of liquid nitrogen. Analytical flow cytometry was used to check the purity and quantity of every magnetically sorted T cell population. From each sorted fraction, genomic DNA was isolated and quantified by UV absorbance on a Nanodrop 2000c.

The TCR sequence derives from a man younger than 30 in good health. Recombination connected TRBV5-6 to TRBJ2-5; TRBD2 is a possible D gene, resting on 6 matching bases. The material sequenced was naive CD8+ T cells sorted from blood. The cell subset or site label of this sample denotes: CD45RA+CCR7+. The DNA sequence is as follows: TGTGCCAGCAGCTTGCGACTAGGGGTCGAGACCCAGTACTTC. Translated, this gives CASSLRLGVETQYF.